This T cell receptor (beta chain) appears in the sequencing data of a study of CD8 T cells in ankylosing spondylitis. Each CDR3 protein gets one entry after TCRdb re-called the 5' RACE reads with MiXCR. In the table there are about 350,000 distinct CDR3 sequences, more than 20% of which are singletons. This clonotype was detected ten times or more. Trimming removed 4 bases at V and 2 bases at J, with 12 bases between. CDR1 is SQVTM, CDR2 ANQGSEA, per germline. The CDR3 loop spans 13 amino acids. This clonotype originated in a male donor with ankylosing spondylitis or in good health (not recorded which). Sequencing was carried out using blood, either unsorted or a sorted T cell fraction (not recorded which). The V call is TRBV29-1, the J call TRBJ2-7; D uncertain. CDR3 in DNA: TGCAGCGTTGTCGTCCGAAGACCCTACGAGCAGTACTTC. It encodes CSVVVRRPYEQYF.